The 2 T cell receptor beta chains given below trace back to one sample, sequenced in a study of blood T cell repertoires in COVID-19. The assay was immunoSEQ multiplex PCR, and TCRdb's table has in-frame clones only and misses some. The sample has under 250,000 clones; 85% are singletons. Sequenced material: peripheral blood. These receptors all come from a woman between 65 and 79 years old with COVID-19, enrolled during active disease.

The V gene is TRBV11-2, the J gene TRBJ2-3; D is undetermined. The CDR3 spans 14 residues. Germline V gene data show CDR1 as SGHAT and CDR2 as FQNNGV. V lost 3 bases and J 5 bases, leaving 12 bases between the germline ends. CDR3 amino acids: CASSFLGFRDTQYF. The CDR3 DNA reads as TGTGCCAGCAGCTTTCTAGGATTTAGAGATACGCAGTATTTT. The full variable domain, in which reference TRBV11-2 and TRBJ2-3 provide the parts outside the CDR3, is EAGVAQSPRYKIIEKRQSVAFWCNPISGHATLYWYQQILGQGPKLLIQFQNNGVVDDSQLPKDRFSAERLKGVDSTLKIQPAKLEDSAVYLCASSFLGFRDTQYFGPGTRLTVL.

This clone has just a few counts. This sequence joins TRBV4-2 and TRBJ2-2; a weak D match, TRBD2 (7 bases). V lost 0 bases, J lost 5 bases, and 22 bases lay in between. The CDR3 covers 19 residues. Germline CDR1 and CDR2: LGHNA and YNFKEQ. CDR3 residues: CASSQDNSNRGAYTGELFF. The DNA for the CDR3 is TGTGCCAGCAGCCAAGATAATTCCAATCGGGGGGCCTATACCGGGGAGCTGTTTTTT.